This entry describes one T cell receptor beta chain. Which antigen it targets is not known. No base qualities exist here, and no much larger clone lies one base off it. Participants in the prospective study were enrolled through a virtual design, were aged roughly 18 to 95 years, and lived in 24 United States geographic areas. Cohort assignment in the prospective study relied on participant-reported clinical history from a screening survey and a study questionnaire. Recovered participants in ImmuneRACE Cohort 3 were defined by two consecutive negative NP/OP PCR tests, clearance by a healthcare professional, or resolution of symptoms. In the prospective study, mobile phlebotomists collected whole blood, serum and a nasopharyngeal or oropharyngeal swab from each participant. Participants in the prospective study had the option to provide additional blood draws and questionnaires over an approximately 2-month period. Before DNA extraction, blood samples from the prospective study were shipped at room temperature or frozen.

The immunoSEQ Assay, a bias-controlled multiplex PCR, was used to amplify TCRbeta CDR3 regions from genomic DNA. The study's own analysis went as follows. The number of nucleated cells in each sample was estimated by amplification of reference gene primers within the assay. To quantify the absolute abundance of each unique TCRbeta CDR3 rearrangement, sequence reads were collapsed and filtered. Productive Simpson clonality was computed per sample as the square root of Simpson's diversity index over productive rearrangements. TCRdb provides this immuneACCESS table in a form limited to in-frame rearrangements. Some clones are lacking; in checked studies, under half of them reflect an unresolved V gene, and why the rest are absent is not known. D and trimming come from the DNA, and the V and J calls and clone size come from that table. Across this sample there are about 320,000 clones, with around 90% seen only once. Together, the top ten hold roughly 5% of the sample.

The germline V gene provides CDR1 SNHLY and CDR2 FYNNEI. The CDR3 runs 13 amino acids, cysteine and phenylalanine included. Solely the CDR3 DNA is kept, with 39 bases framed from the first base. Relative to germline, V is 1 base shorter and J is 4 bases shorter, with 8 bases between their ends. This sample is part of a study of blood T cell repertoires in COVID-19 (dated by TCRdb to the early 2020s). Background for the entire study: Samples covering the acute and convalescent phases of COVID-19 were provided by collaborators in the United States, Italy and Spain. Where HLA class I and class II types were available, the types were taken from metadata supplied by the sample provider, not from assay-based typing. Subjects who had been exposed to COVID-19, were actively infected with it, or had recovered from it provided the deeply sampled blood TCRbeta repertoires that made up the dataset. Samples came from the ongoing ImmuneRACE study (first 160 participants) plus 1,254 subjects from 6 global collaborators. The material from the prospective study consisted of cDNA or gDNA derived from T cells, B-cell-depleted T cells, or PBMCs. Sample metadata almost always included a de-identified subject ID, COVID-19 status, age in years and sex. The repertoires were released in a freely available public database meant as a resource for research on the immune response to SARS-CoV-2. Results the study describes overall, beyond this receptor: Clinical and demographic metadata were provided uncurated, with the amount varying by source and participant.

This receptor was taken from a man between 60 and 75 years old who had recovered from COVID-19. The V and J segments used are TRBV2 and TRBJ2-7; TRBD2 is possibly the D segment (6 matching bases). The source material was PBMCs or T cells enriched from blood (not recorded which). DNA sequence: TGTGCCAGCAGTGAAGTGCGGGGATACGAGCAGTACTTC. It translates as CASSEVRGYEQYF. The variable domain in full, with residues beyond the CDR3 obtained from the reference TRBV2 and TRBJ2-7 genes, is EPEVTQTPSHQVTQMGQEVILRCVPISNHLYFYWYRQILGQKVEFLVSFYNNEISEKSEIFDDQFSVERPDGSNFTLKIRSTKLEDSAMYFCASSEVRGYEQYFGPGTRLTVT.